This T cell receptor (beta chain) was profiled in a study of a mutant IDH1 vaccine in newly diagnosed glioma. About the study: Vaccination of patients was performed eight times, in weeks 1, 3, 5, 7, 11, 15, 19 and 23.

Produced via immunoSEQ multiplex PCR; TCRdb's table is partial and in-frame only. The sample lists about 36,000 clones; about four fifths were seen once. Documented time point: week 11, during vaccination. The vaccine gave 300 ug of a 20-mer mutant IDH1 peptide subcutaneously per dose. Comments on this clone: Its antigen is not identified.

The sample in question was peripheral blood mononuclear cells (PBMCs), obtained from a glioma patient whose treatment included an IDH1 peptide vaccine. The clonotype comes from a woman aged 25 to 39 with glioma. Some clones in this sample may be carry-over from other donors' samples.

CDR3 residues: CASSPWRQPQHF. In nucleotides, the CDR3 is TGTGCCAGCAGCCCCTGGCGGCAGCCCCAGCATTTT. This chain links TRBV28 with TRBJ1-5, with D unresolved. The CDR3 covers 12 residues. Deletions cut 6 bases from V and 7 bases from J, with 10 bases between. Germline V gene data show CDR1 as MDHEN and CDR2 as SYDVKM. The whole variable domain, remainder taken from reference TRBV28 and TRBJ1-5, is DVKVTQSSRYLVKRTGEKVFLECVQDMDHENMFWYRQDPGLGLRLIYFSYDVKMKEKGDIPEGYSVSREKKERFSLILESASTNQTSMYLCASSPWRQPQHFGDGTRLSIL.